This TCR beta chain is from a study of blood T cell repertoires in COVID-19. Study context: Acute and convalescent COVID-19 specimens originated in the United States, Italy and Spain.

Generated by immunoSEQ multiplex PCR, the TCRdb table keeps only in-frame clones and is missing some. The sample lists roughly 58,000 clones, approximately 84% occurring once. V lost 1 base to trimming and J lost 4 bases, with 23 bases between them. Germline V gene lookup returns CDR1 SGHNT and CDR2 YYREEE (reference sequence). CDR3 length equals 18 residues. The chain carries TRBV5-4 and TRBJ2-5; D might be TRBD2 (7 bases). Sequenced sample: peripheral blood. The TCR sequence derives from a man between 65 and 85 years old with active COVID-19. The DNA of the CDR3 is TGTGCCAGCAGCTTGAGGGGGGGAGGCGGGAAGCCCGGAGAGACCCAGTACTTC. This encodes CASSLRGGGGKPGETQYF.